This T cell receptor (beta chain) appears in the sequencing data of a study of CD8 T cells in ankylosing spondylitis. This clonotype has a count of ten or more. Its antigen is unidentified. Broader study findings: Among TCR beta sequences, a motif of eight highly homologous variants appeared characteristic of ankylosing spondylitis blood.

MiXCR, applied by TCRdb to the 5' RACE reads, yields one record per CDR3 protein. The data hold roughly 300,000 distinct CDR3 sequences, with approximately 8.2% observed a single time. The length of the CDR3 is 13 residues. V lost 8 bases and J lost 8, with 15 bases in between. Germline CDR1 is SNHLY and CDR2 is FYNNEI. The V gene is TRBV2, the J gene TRBJ1-4; tentative D call: TRBD1 (5 bases). What was sequenced was blood, either unsorted or a sorted T cell fraction (not recorded which). The clonotype comes from a male donor with ankylosing spondylitis. This CDR3 reads CASAGLEREKLFF. In nucleotides, the CDR3 is TGTGCCAGCGCGGGGCTTGAGCGAGAAAAACTGTTTTTT.